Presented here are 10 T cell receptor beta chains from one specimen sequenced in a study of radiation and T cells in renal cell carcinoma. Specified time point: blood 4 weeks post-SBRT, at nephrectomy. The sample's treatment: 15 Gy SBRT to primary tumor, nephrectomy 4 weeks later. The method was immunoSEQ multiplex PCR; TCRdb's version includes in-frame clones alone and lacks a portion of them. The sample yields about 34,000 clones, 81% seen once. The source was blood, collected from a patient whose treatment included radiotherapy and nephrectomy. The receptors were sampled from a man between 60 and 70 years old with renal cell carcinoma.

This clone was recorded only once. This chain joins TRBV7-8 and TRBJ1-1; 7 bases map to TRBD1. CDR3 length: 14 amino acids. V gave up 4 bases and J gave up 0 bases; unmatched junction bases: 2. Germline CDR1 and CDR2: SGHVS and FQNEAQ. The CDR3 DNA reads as TGTGCCAGCAGCTGGCAGGGGGTGAACACTGAAGCTTTCTTT. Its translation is CASSWQGVNTEAFF. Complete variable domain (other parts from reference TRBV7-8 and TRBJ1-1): GAGVSQSPRYKVAKRGQDVALRCDPISGHVSLFWYQQALGQGPEFLTYFQNEAQLDKSGLPSDRFFAERPEGSVSTLKIQRTQQEDSAVYLCASSWQGVNTEAFFGQGTRLTVV.

CDR3 sequence reads: CASSDSSYEQYF. As DNA, the CDR3 is TGTGCCAGCAGCGACAGTTCCTACGAGCAGTACTTC. This chain links TRBV5-4 with TRBJ2-7; possibly TRBD1 for D (5 bases). V dropped 4 bases and J dropped 1 base, with 6 bases sitting between them. The germline V gene has CDR1 SGHNT and CDR2 YYREEE (reference sequence). The CDR3 totals 12 residues.

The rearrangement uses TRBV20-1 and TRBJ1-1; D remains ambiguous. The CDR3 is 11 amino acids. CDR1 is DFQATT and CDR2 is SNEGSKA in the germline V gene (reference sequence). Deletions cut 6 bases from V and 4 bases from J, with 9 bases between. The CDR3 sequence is CSATDVTEAFF. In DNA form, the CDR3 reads TGCAGTGCCACGGACGTCACTGAAGCTTTCTTT.

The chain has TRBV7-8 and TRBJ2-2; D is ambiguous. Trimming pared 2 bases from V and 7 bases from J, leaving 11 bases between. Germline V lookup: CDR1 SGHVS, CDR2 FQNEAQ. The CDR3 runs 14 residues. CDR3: CASSLTSLGGELFF. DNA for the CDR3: TGTGCCAGCAGCTTAACGTCTTTGGGCGGGGAGCTGTTTTTT.

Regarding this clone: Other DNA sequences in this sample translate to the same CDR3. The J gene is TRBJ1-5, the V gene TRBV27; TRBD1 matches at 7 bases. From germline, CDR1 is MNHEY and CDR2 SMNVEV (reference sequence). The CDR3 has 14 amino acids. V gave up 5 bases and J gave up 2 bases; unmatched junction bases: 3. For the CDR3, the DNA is TGTGCCAGCAGTCTAACAGGGGGCAATCAGCCCCAGCATTTT. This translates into CASSLTGGNQPQHF.

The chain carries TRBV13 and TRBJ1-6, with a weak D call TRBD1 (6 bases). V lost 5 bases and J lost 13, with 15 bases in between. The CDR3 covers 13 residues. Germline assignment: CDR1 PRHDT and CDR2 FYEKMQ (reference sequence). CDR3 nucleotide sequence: TGTGCCAGCAGCGAAACAGGGATTAGCCCCCTCCACTTT. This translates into CASSETGISPLHF.

In DNA, the CDR3 is TGTGCCTGGAGCCGGGGGGGTCAGCCCCAGCATTTT. Protein product: CAWSRGGQPQHF. The V gene is TRBV30, the J gene TRBJ1-5, with TRBD1 as a possible D gene (5 bases). The CDR3 has 12 amino acids. V was clipped by 3 bases and J by 6 bases, with 9 bases between them. Germline V gene sequence: CDR1 GTSNPN, CDR2 SVGIG (reference sequence).

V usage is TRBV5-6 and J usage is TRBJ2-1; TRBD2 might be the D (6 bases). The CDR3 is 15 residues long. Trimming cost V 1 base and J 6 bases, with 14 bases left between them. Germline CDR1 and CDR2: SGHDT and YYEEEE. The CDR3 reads CASSLLGGPGNEQFF. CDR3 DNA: TGTGCCAGCAGCTTGTTGGGGGGTCCTGGCAATGAGCAGTTCTTC.

The chain's CDR3 is CASSLRDSPNYNEQFF. CDR3 DNA sequence: TGTGCCAGCAGCTTAAGGGACAGCCCTAACTACAATGAGCAGTTCTTC. V is TRBV7-8 and J is TRBJ2-1, with 7 nucleotides matching TRBD1. Germline CDR1 SGHVS, CDR2 FQNEAQ. V lost 2 bases and J lost 3; bases outside the gene matches: 7. This CDR3 contains 16 residues.

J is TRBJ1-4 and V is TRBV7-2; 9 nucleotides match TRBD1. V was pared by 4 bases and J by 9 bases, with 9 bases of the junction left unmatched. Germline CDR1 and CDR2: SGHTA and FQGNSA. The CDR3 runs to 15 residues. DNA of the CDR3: TGTGCCAGCAGCTCGTTGACAGGGGGAGGGAAAAAACTGTTTTTT. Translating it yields CASSSLTGGGKKLFF.